Listed here are 7 T cell receptor beta chains from one sample, sequenced in a study of STAT5B mutations in CD4+ large granular lymphocyte leukemia. Sequencing used immunoSEQ multiplex PCR; TCRdb keeps in-frame clones, though not all of them. The data hold about 30,000 clones, with over 60% observed a single time. The material sequenced was CD4+ T cells from blood buffy coats. All receptors come from a human donor in good health.

This chain links TRBV19 with TRBJ1-5, with a weak D call TRBD1 (6 bases). Trimming pared 6 bases from V and 0 bases from J, leaving 21 bases between. In germline, CDR1 is LNHDA, CDR2 SQIVND (reference sequence). The CDR3 contains 18 residues. Here the CDR3 DNA reads TGTGCCAGTAGGGCAGTACAGGGAGGGGTATATAGCAATCAGCCCCAGCATTTT. This gives the protein CASRAVQGGVYSNQPQHF. The complete variable domain, with remaining parts taken from reference TRBV19 and TRBJ1-5, reads DGGITQSPKYLFRKEGQNVTLSCEQNLNHDAMYWYRQDPGQGLRLIYYSQIVNDFQKGDIAEGYSVSREKKESFPLTVTSAQKNPTAFYLCASRAVQGGVYSNQPQHFGDGTRLSIL.

This clone turned up a few times. The rearrangement uses TRBV6-4 and TRBJ1-2; D unclear. Between the trimmed V and J ends, which lost 1 base and 7 bases, there was a span of 4 bases. CDR1 is MRHNA, CDR2 SNTAGT, per germline. The CDR3 runs to 11 residues. The CDR3 here is CASSDWSGYTF. The DNA of the CDR3 is TGTGCCAGCAGTGACTGGAGTGGCTACACCTTC.

The chain carries TRBV4-1 and TRBJ2-7; 13 bases line up with TRBD2. V lost 0 bases, J lost 6 bases, and 11 bases stayed unmatched. The CDR3 totals 18 residues. CDR1 is MGHRA and CDR2 is YSYEKL in the germline V gene. The CDR3 sequence: CASSQDLFGLAGAGEQYF. CDR3 DNA: TGCGCCAGCAGCCAAGATCTATTTGGACTAGCGGGAGCAGGCGAGCAGTACTTC.

The chain combines TRBV6-6 with TRBJ1-5, with no clear D. Germline V CDR1 and CDR2: MNHNY, SVGAGI (reference sequence). The CDR3 is 16 amino acids. V lost 0 bases to trimming and J lost 1 base, with 10 bases between them. The CDR3 sequence: CASSYSSQRSNQPQHF. The CDR3 DNA follows: TGTGCCAGCAGTTACTCGAGTCAGAGAAGCAATCAGCCCCAGCATTTT.

V and J are TRBV6-5 and TRBJ1-2, with 9 positions matching TRBD1. The CDR3 runs 13 residues. The junction had 3 bases not matched to a gene; V was cut back by 2 bases and J by 8 bases. Per the germline V gene, CDR1 is MNHEY and CDR2 is SVGAGI. Written as DNA, the CDR3 is TGTGCCAGCAGTTACCGACAGGGGGGAGGCTACACCTTC. Protein: CASSYRQGGGYTF.

The J gene is TRBJ2-1, the V gene TRBV6-1; no definite D call. CDR1 is MNHNS and CDR2 is SASEGT in the germline V gene. The CDR3 contains 13 residues. V lost 4 bases to trimming and J lost 9 bases, with 13 bases between them. The CDR3 DNA reads as TGTGCCAGCAGTGCCCTCCTAGGAAGTGAGCAGTTCTTC. Translation gives CASSALLGSEQFF.

The chain carries TRBV7-3 and TRBJ2-1, with 7 bases fitting TRBD2. J gave up 13 bases and V 2 bases, and 8 bases lay outside the gene matches. This CDR3 has 13 residues. Germline loops: CDR1 SGHTA, CDR2 FQGTGA. The CDR3 sequence is CASSLFGGGPQFF. The CDR3 nucleotides read TGTGCCAGCAGCTTATTCGGGGGAGGGCCCCAGTTCTTC.